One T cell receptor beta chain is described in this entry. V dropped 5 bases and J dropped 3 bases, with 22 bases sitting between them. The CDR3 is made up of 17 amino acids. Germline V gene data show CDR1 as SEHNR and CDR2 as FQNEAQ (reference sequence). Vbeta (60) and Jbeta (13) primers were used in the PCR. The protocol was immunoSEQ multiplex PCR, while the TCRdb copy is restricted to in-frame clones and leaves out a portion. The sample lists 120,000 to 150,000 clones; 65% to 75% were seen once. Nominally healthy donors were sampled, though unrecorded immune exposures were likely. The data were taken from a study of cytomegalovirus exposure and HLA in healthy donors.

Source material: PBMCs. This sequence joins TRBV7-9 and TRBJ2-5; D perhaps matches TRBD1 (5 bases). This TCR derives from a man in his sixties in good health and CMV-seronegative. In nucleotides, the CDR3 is TGTGCCAGCAGCCCCGCTTCAATGGCGGCAGGGAAAGAGACCCAGTACTTC. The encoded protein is CASSPASMAAGKETQYF. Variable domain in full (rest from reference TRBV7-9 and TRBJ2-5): DTGVSQNPRHKITKRGQNVTFRCDPISEHNRLYWYRQTLGQGPEFLTYFQNEAQLEKSRLLSDRFSAERPKGSFSTLEIQRTEQGDSAMYLCASSPASMAAGKETQYFGPGTRLLVL.